This TCR delta chain emerged from a study of DNA immune sequencing with unique molecular identifiers. Across the study: Buffy-coat γδ T cells, enriched immunomagnetically, supplied the sequenced genomic DNA. Study observations and caveats: Out-of-frame TRD sequences were more frequent without γδ enrichment, likely αβ T-cell-derived. Only primer-targeted TRD sequences can be detected; novel ones are missed.

Trimming took 2 bases from V and 4 from J; bases not matched to a gene: 2. CDR1 is GEAIGNYY, CDR2 EKD, per germline. CDR3 length: 13 residues. By sample share, this clone is hyperexpanded (1% or more). Its antigen is not known. All 8 TRDV and 4 TRDJ genes were targeted in 32-plex amplification of genomic DNA. The library had 12-nucleotide UMIs introduced over roughly 3 barcoding cycles, then a second adapter PCR. TCRdb re-called the multiplex PCR reads through CATT. The sample yields some 260 delta-chain clones, roughly 15% seen once. Material: buffy coat blood. This TCR derives from a human donor in good health. The chain joins TRDV2 to TRDJ1, with 8 bases fitting TRDD3. In DNA, the CDR3 is TGTGCCTGTGACAACCTGGGGGACGATAAACTCATCTTT. Its translation: CACDNLGDDKLIF.